These 7 T cell receptor beta chains originate from one sample sequenced in a study of OX40 agonist ivuxolimab in advanced cancers. This table comes from immunoSEQ multiplex PCR, and its TCRdb copy is limited to in-frame clones, with some not included. The data contain around 150,000 clones, over 75% of them singletons. Sequenced material: CD4+ or CD8+ T cells sorted from blood, taken in a trial of the OX40 agonist ivuxolimab. All receptors come from an adult with an advanced solid tumor such as melanoma, head and neck, liver or kidney cancer.

V and J are TRBV18 and TRBJ2-1; D is unclear. Deletions cut 2 bases from V and 7 bases from J, with 9 bases between. Germline values: CDR1 KGHSH, CDR2 LQKENI. The CDR3 covers 13 residues. The chain's CDR3 is CASSPTLLNEQFF. The CDR3 nucleotides read TGTGCCAGCTCACCAACGCTTTTAAATGAGCAGTTCTTC. Full variable domain (rest looked up from reference TRBV18 and TRBJ2-1): NAGVMQNPRHLVRRRGQEARLRCSPMKGHSHVYWYRQLPEEGLKFMVYLQKENIIDESGMPKERFSAEFPKEGPSILRIQQVVRGDSAAYFCASSPTLLNEQFFGPGTRLTVL.

This chain connects TRBV19 to TRBJ2-1; tentatively, D is TRBD2 (6 bases). Germline lookup yields CDR1 LNHDA and CDR2 SQIVND (reference sequence). V lost 5 bases and J 4 bases, leaving 15 bases between the germline ends. This CDR3 has 15 amino acids. The CDR3 loop is CASSSGGTTYNEQFF. In DNA form, the CDR3 reads TGTGCCAGTAGTTCCGGGGGTACTACTTACAATGAGCAGTTCTTC.

The chain has TRBV5-1 and TRBJ1-1; no clear D. Germline CDR1 and CDR2: SGHRS and YFSETQ. CDR3 size: 13 residues. Trimming took 4 bases from V and 1 from J, leaving 8 bases between them. The CDR3 is CASSTRQNTEAFF. The CDR3 region has the DNA TGCGCCAGCAGCACCAGACAGAACACTGAAGCTTTCTTT.

The chain has TRBV11-3 and TRBJ2-5; tentative D call: TRBD1 (6 bases). Trimming stripped 5 bases from V and 4 bases from J, with 17 bases between. Germline V gene lookup returns CDR1 SGHNT and CDR2 YENEEA. The CDR3 is made up of 15 amino acids. CDR3 sequence reads: CASSPPGTPSETQYF. The CDR3 coding sequence is TGTGCCAGCAGCCCACCCGGGACACCATCAGAGACCCAGTACTTC.

The chain employs TRBV9 and TRBJ2-1; 10 nucleotides match TRBD1. V lost 3 bases, J lost 4 bases, and 1 base stayed unmatched. The V gene's germline CDR1 is SGDLS and CDR2 YYNGEE. The length of the CDR3 is 14 residues. CDR3 loop: CASSGGQGYNEQFF. The CDR3 nucleotides are TGTGCCAGCAGCGGGGGACAGGGGTACAATGAGCAGTTCTTC.

DNA of the CDR3: TGCGCCAGCAGCTCGACAGGGGGGCCCACCGGGGAGCTGTTTTTT. Translating it yields CASSSTGGPTGELFF. The chain joins TRBV5-1 to TRBJ2-2; 9 nucleotides align to TRBD1. The CDR3 runs to 15 residues. The germline CDR1 and CDR2 sequences are SGHRS and YFSETQ. The junction had 4 bases not matched to a gene; V was cut back by 3 bases and J by 4 bases.

This chain links TRBV6-1 with TRBJ1-5; D gene ambiguous. Germline V gives CDR1 MNHNS, CDR2 SASEGT. The ends were cut back, 1 base at V and 4 bases at J, with 11 bases in the middle. The CDR3 runs 15 residues. This CDR3 is CASSEGTVGNQPQHF. CDR3 sequence (DNA): TGTGCCAGCAGTGAAGGGACCGTTGGAAATCAGCCCCAGCATTTT.